This T cell receptor (beta chain) was recovered during a study of blood T cell repertoires in COVID-19. Study overall: The United States, Italy and Spain supplied acute and convalescent COVID-19 samples.

The CDR3 contains 14 residues. CDR1 and CDR2 (germline): SGDLS, YYNGEE. J gave up 4 bases and V 2 bases, and 4 bases lay outside the gene matches. Authors' methods: Estimation of nucleated cell counts was performed using reference gene primer amplification. Measured with immunoSEQ multiplex PCR; TCRdb has only the in-frame clones, and not every one. V, J and clone size are those of that table, while D and trimming were read from the DNA. The table lists about 260,000 clones, 88% of them singletons. This TCR came from a man aged 60-69 years who had recovered from COVID-19. The gene calls are TRBV9 and TRBJ2-5; 8 positions match TRBD2. Material for sequencing was peripheral blood. The CDR3 DNA reads as TGTGCCAGCAGCGTTGGCGGGGGGCCAGAGACCCAGTACTTC. This translates into CASSVGGGPETQYF.